The rows below give T cell receptor beta chains drawn from one sample of a study of Ad26.COV2.S vaccination and SARS-CoV-2 variants. The data were produced by immunoSEQ multiplex PCR, yet TCRdb's version contains in-frame clones alone and is incomplete. The profile covers approximately 400,000 clones, with more than 75% appearing a single time and about 3.5% taken by the ten largest. The sequencing here drew on peripheral blood, taken in a trial of Ad26.COV2.S vaccine versus placebo. The receptors stem from a person between 18 and 59 years old who received the Ad26.COV2.S COVID-19 vaccine or a placebo. CDR3s include the opening cysteine and the closing phenylalanine or tryptophan.

j_call: TRBJ2-7
v_call: TRBV28
cdr3_aa: CASSPTILIRREQYF

j_call: TRBJ2-3
v_call: TRBV7-2
cdr3_aa: CASSTGVTSTDTQYF

j_call: TRBJ1-1
v_call: TRBV16
cdr3_aa: CASSQSVTTEAFF

j_call: TRBJ2-7
v_call: TRBV3-1/TRBV3-2
cdr3_aa: CASSQGMWSEQYF

j_call: TRBJ1-2
v_call: TRBV30
cdr3_aa: CASTRSLRGYTF

j_call: TRBJ2-1
v_call: TRBV5-1
cdr3_aa: CASSLRGNNEQFF

j_call: TRBJ1-1
v_call: TRBV7-2
cdr3_aa: CASRRGSAGMNTEAFF

j_call: TRBJ2-7
v_call: TRBV19
cdr3_aa: CASSIPQGSGEQYF

j_call: TRBJ2-7
v_call: TRBV3-1/TRBV3-2
cdr3_aa: CASSPPKREHEQYF

j_call: TRBJ1-5
v_call: TRBV18
cdr3_aa: CASSPFGRTIVPQHF

j_call: TRBJ2-7
v_call: TRBV6-5
cdr3_aa: CASNSRVSSYEQYF

j_call: TRBJ1-5
v_call: TRBV11-2
cdr3_aa: CASSMGPDDPQHF

j_call: TRBJ2-1
v_call: TRBV6-5
cdr3_aa: CASSPDRAYNEQFF

j_call: TRBJ2-7
v_call: TRBV7-8
cdr3_aa: CASSLGASGRTPPNYEQYF

j_call: TRBJ2-3
v_call: TRBV18
cdr3_aa: CASSPPYGQTDTQYF

j_call: TRBJ1-4
v_call: TRBV5-4
cdr3_aa: CASSPRVDGGELFF

j_call: TRBJ2-7
v_call: TRBV5-1
cdr3_aa: CASSLGRERPSYEQYF

j_call: TRBJ2-7
v_call: TRBV7-6
cdr3_aa: CASSLALGVEQYF

j_call: TRBJ1-6
v_call: TRBV6-5
cdr3_aa: CASSNSEDNSPLHF

j_call: TRBJ1-5
v_call: TRBV7-2
cdr3_aa: CASSLFGLGQPQHF

j_call: TRBJ2-7
v_call: TRBV5-8
cdr3_aa: CASSYPSGRSISSYEQYF

j_call: TRBJ1-1
v_call: TRBV27
cdr3_aa: CASSLRGLRWEAFF